This T cell receptor (beta chain) emerged from a study of OX40 agonist ivuxolimab in advanced cancers. The wider study: The drug used for patients, ivuxolimab, was an agonistic anti-OX40 (CD134) antibody.

Turning to this clone: The target antigen is unknown.

General study points: Researchers report that CD8+ T cells had, on average, more expanded clones than CD4+. Clonal expansion in partial responders at 0.1-3.0 mg/kg ranked among the lowest.

Trimming took 4 bases from V and 3 from J; bases not matched to a gene: 5. The CDR3 runs to 14 residues. The germline gives CDR1 SGHTA, CDR2 FQGNSA. The data were produced by immunoSEQ multiplex PCR, yet TCRdb's version contains in-frame clones alone and is incomplete. The sample lists tens of thousands of clones; 84% were seen once. The receptor was derived from an adult with an advanced solid tumor such as melanoma, head and neck, liver or kidney cancer. The starting material was CD4+ or CD8+ T cells sorted from blood, obtained in a trial of the OX40 agonist ivuxolimab. The chain employs TRBV7-2 and TRBJ1-1; 7 bases are shared with TRBD1. CDR3: CASSSQGGDTEAFF. In nucleotides, the CDR3 is TGTGCCAGCAGCTCGCAGGGGGGGGACACTGAAGCTTTCTTT.